A selection of T cell receptor beta chains follows, all from one sample in a study of graft-versus-host responses after intestinal transplantation. The method was immunoSEQ multiplex PCR; TCRdb's version includes in-frame clones alone and lacks a portion of them. This table holds 80,000 to 90,000 clones, roughly 92% found once. Which antigens these TCRs recognize remains unknown. Sample: unstimulated CD4+ T cells sorted from spleen or lymph node cells, taken before intestinal transplant. The receptor set was obtained from a human donor who received an intestinal transplant. Both conserved end residues are part of each CDR3. Fields, in order: CDR3 protein, CDR3 DNA, V gene, clone size, J gene, D gene. The D gene is left open where the match is weak. Clone size is not always given. Where it is, it says once, few, many or a class for expanded clones.

CASSPGANYGYTF | TGTGCCAGCTCACCCGGAGCGAACTATGGCTACACCTTC | TRBV18 | NA | TRBJ1-2 | NA
CASAPEGTQYF | TGTGCCAGCGCCCCTGAGGGTACGCAGTATTTT | TRBV2 | NA | TRBJ2-3 | NA
CASSHPRRASTGELFF | TGTGCCAGCAGCCACCCGAGGAGGGCGAGCACCGGGGAGCTGTTTTTT | TRBV7-8 | once | TRBJ2-2 | NA
CASSSSEKLFF | TGTGCCAGCAGCTCCTCCGAAAAACTGTTTTTT | TRBV7-9 | NA | TRBJ1-4 | NA
CASSLPGTSGARNEQFF | TGCGCCAGCAGCCTTCCCGGGACTAGCGGGGCCCGCAATGAGCAGTTCTTC | TRBV4-1 | NA | TRBJ2-1 | TRBD2
CASSRPTVTYEQYF | TGCGCCAGCAGCAGACCGACTGTAACCTACGAGCAGTACTTC | TRBV5-1 | NA | TRBJ2-7 | NA
CASSYSRRETDTQYF | TGTGCCAGCAGTTACTCCCGGAGGGAGACAGATACGCAGTATTTT | TRBV6-5 | NA | TRBJ2-3 | NA
CTSSPTTNTGELFF | TGTACCAGCTCACCGACGACGAACACCGGGGAGCTGTTTTTT | TRBV18 | NA | TRBJ2-2 | NA
CASSPRGAGQNDEQFF | TGTGCCAGCAGTCCTCGGGGGGCGGGACAGAATGATGAGCAGTTCTTC | TRBV27 | NA | TRBJ2-1 | NA
CASSFRARGAYGYTF | TGTGCCAGCAGCTTTAGGGCACGCGGGGCCTATGGCTACACCTTC | TRBV5-8 | once | TRBJ1-2 | NA
CASSEVGPRGDTQYF | TGTGCCAGCAGTGAGGTGGGCCCTCGGGGGGATACGCAGTATTTT | TRBV6-1 | NA | TRBJ2-3 | NA
CASSRTGPYNSPLHF | TGTGCCAGCAGCCGAACAGGGCCCTATAATTCACCCCTCCACTTT | TRBV5-6 | NA | TRBJ1-6 | NA
CASSIGEKAGGYEQYF | TGTGCCAGTAGTATAGGGGAAAAAGCTGGGGGTTACGAGCAGTACTTC | TRBV19 | NA | TRBJ2-7 | NA
CASSVTGAEAFF | TGTGCCAGCAGTGTAACAGGGGCTGAAGCTTTCTTT | TRBV2 | few | TRBJ1-1 | TRBD1
CASSYLGGNTIYF | TGTGCCAGCAGTTACCTTGGCGGAAACACCATATATTTT | TRBV6-5 | NA | TRBJ1-3 | NA
CASSLGPSNQPQHF | TGCGCCAGCAGCTTGGGGCCCAGCAATCAGCCCCAGCATTTT | TRBV5-1 | once | TRBJ1-5 | NA
CASSLRLGGAYEQYF | TGTGCCAGCAGCTTACGACTTGGGGGAGCCTACGAGCAGTACTTC | TRBV11-2 | few | TRBJ2-7 | NA
CASLPTLAGGLEQYF | TGTGCCAGCCTCCCAACCCTAGCGGGAGGTCTCGAGCAGTACTTC | TRBV28 | NA | TRBJ2-7 | TRBD2
CASSTYLDEKLFF | TGTGCCAGCAGCACGTATCTAGATGAAAAACTGTTTTTT | TRBV7-2 | NA | TRBJ1-4 | NA
CASSLWQREVATYEQYF | TGTGCCAGCAGCTTATGGCAGCGGGAGGTCGCTACCTACGAGCAGTACTTC | TRBV7-9 | NA | TRBJ2-7 | TRBD2
CASSPYQRTSSYNEQFF | TGTGCCAGCTCACCATATCAGCGGACGAGCTCCTACAATGAGCAGTTCTTC | TRBV18 | NA | TRBJ2-1 | NA